These T cell receptor beta chains were read from a single sample in a study of radiotherapy plus CTLA-4 blockade in lung cancer. The protocol was immunoSEQ multiplex PCR, while the TCRdb copy is restricted to in-frame clones and leaves out a portion. This table has over 80,000 clones, approximately 86% appearing once. The sample was peripheral blood, taken from a patient treated with radiotherapy plus ipilimumab. Receptors were obtained from a human donor with non-small cell lung cancer that progressed on radiotherapy plus ipilimumab. The CDR3 runs from the conserved cysteine through the conserved F or W. D genes are given only for firm matches. Only part of the rows carry a size: once, few, many, or a class if the clone is expanded.

>NA|TRBV2|14|NA|TRBJ2-7
CASSQATGRNEQYF
TGTGCCAGCAGTCAAGCGACAGGGAGGAACGAGCAGTACTTC
>NA|TRBV7-3|15|TRBD1|TRBJ1-6
CASSSTGDYNSPLHF
TGTGCCAGCAGCTCCACAGGGGACTATAATTCACCCCTCCACTTT
>NA|TRBV10-3|15|NA|TRBJ2-1
CAITATGASYNEQFF
TGTGCCATCACCGCGACGGGGGCCTCCTACAATGAGCAGTTCTTC
>once|TRBV5-4|14|NA|TRBJ1-5
CASSQQGLNQPQHF
TGTGCCAGCAGCCAACAGGGACTCAATCAGCCCCAGCATTTT
>NA|TRBV6-5|14|TRBD1|TRBJ1-5
CASSYGTGQQPQHF
TGTGCCAGCAGTTACGGGACAGGGCAACAGCCCCAGCATTTT
>NA|TRBV6-5|15|NA|TRBJ2-7
CASSYFAVMGYEQYF
TGTGCCAGCAGTTATTTCGCGGTAATGGGTTACGAGCAGTACTTC
>NA|TRBV5-3|10|NA|TRBJ1-1
CARSPKGLFF
TGTGCCAGAAGCCCAAAGGGGCTTTTCTTT
>NA|TRBV25-1|14|NA|TRBJ2-2
CASTPGWGTGELFF
TGTGCCAGCACCCCCGGCTGGGGCACCGGGGAGCTGTTTTTT
>NA|TRBV7-2|13|NA|TRBJ1-1
CASSPSIGPEAFF
TGTGCCAGCAGCCCCTCAATTGGCCCTGAAGCTTTCTTT
>few|TRBV10-3|14|TRBD1|TRBJ2-2
CAARGTGHTGELFF
TGTGCCGCCCGGGGGACAGGGCACACCGGGGAGCTGTTTTTT
>NA|TRBV6-4|18|NA|TRBJ2-7
CASSDQIPDRGHHYEQYF
TGTGCCAGCAGTGACCAAATCCCGGATAGAGGGCATCACTACGAGCAGTACTTC
>NA|TRBV4-3|15|NA|TRBJ2-1
CASSQVWGWYNEQFF
TGCGCCAGCAGCCAAGTTTGGGGGTGGTACAATGAGCAGTTCTTC
>NA|TRBV27|13|TRBD2|TRBJ2-1
CASSPTSVNEQFF
TGTGCCAGCAGTCCTACTAGCGTCAATGAGCAGTTCTTC
>NA|TRBV11-2|13|NA|TRBJ2-1
CASSLDLRNEQFF
TGTGCCAGCAGCTTAGATCTACGCAATGAGCAGTTCTTC
>NA|TRBV5-1|17|TRBD1|TRBJ1-3
CASSPGQGYSSGNTIYF
TGCGCCAGCAGCCCTGGACAGGGTTACTCCTCTGGAAACACCATATATTTT
>NA|TRBV7-9|14|TRBD1|TRBJ1-2
CASSSRDRAYGYTF
TGTGCCAGCAGCTCGCGGGACAGGGCCTATGGCTACACCTTC
>NA|TRBV7-9|14|TRBD2|TRBJ2-2
CASSLRGDTGELFF
TGTGCCAGCAGCTTACGGGGGGACACCGGGGAGCTGTTTTTT
>NA|TRBV2|11|NA|TRBJ2-7
CASRSFYEQYF
TGTGCCAGCAGATCGTTCTACGAGCAGTACTTC
>few|TRBV9|16|TRBD1|TRBJ2-2
CASSARGRWGTGELFF
TGTGCCAGCAGCGCCAGGGGGCGCTGGGGTACCGGGGAGCTGTTTTTT
>NA|TRBV30|12|NA|TRBJ1-2
CAWSDRFGGYTF
TGTGCCTGGAGCGACAGATTTGGGGGCTACACCTTC
>NA|TRBV5-1|15|NA|TRBJ2-1
CASSLLLGWRDEQFF
TGCGCCAGCAGCCTCTTATTAGGGTGGAGGGATGAGCAGTTCTTC
>NA|TRBV7-8|15|TRBD1|TRBJ1-5
CASSWTGGHNQPQHF
TGTGCCAGCAGCTGGACAGGGGGCCACAATCAGCCCCAGCATTTT
>NA|TRBV19|14|TRBD1|TRBJ1-4
CASSLGQGWEKLFF
TGTGCCAGTAGCCTCGGACAGGGGTGGGAAAAACTGTTTTTT
>NA|TRBV10-3|13|NA|TRBJ1-1
CAISEGGGTEAFF
TGTGCCATCAGTGAGGGGGGCGGCACTGAAGCTTTCTTT
>NA|TRBV28|16|TRBD1|TRBJ2-2
CASSPADRARTGELFF
TGTGCCAGCAGCCCCGCGGACAGGGCGCGCACCGGGGAGCTGTTTTTT
>NA|TRBV5-1|15|TRBD1|TRBJ1-6
CASSYTGTANSPLHF
TGCGCCAGCAGCTACACCGGGACAGCCAATTCACCCCTCCACTTT